This is a list of T cell receptor beta chains from one sample in a study of T cells in localized non-small cell lung cancer. The protocol was immunoSEQ multiplex PCR, while the TCRdb copy is restricted to in-frame clones and leaves out a portion. The sample consists of about 28,000 clones, approximately 83% of them appearing once. The sequencing used peripheral blood mononuclear cells, collected before any cancer treatment. These receptors originate from a man between 40 and 69 years old with stage III lung adenocarcinoma. CDR3s include the opening cysteine and the closing phenylalanine or tryptophan. D genes are given only for firm matches. Expanded clones are given a class, and other clones once, few, many or no size at all.

clone_size: .; v_call: TRBV2; d_call: TRBD2; cdr3_length: 15; j_call: TRBJ2-1; cdr3_nt: TGTGCCAGCAGTGGAAGACTAGCGGGAGGCCTACAGCAGTTCTTC; cdr3_aa: CASSGRLAGGLQQFF
clone_size: .; v_call: TRBV11-1; d_call: .; cdr3_length: 14; j_call: TRBJ2-3; cdr3_nt: TGTGCCAGCAGCTTTCTAGCCACCACAGATACGCAGTATTTT; cdr3_aa: CASSFLATTDTQYF
clone_size: .; v_call: TRBV7-3; d_call: .; cdr3_length: 16; j_call: TRBJ2-1; cdr3_nt: TGTGCCAGCAGCTCTATCCCGAGGGGAGGATCCAATGAGCAGTTCTTC; cdr3_aa: CASSSIPRGGSNEQFF
clone_size: once; v_call: TRBV7-2; d_call: TRBD2; cdr3_length: 11; j_call: TRBJ2-3; cdr3_nt: TGTGCCAGCAGCCCGGGGGGTACGCAGTATTTT; cdr3_aa: CASSPGGTQYF
clone_size: .; v_call: TRBV6-1; d_call: .; cdr3_length: 13; j_call: TRBJ2-3; cdr3_nt: TGTGCCAGCAGGATGGACAGCACAGATACGCAGTATTTT; cdr3_aa: CASRMDSTDTQYF
clone_size: .; v_call: TRBV5-1; d_call: .; cdr3_length: 15; j_call: TRBJ1-4; cdr3_nt: TGCGCCAGCAGCTCTCAGGGACTGGGTAATGAAAAACTGTTTTTT; cdr3_aa: CASSSQGLGNEKLFF
clone_size: .; v_call: TRBV6-1; d_call: TRBD1; cdr3_length: 15; j_call: TRBJ2-1; cdr3_nt: TGTGCCAGCAGTGAAGAGGGACAGGCATACAATGAGCAGTTCTTC; cdr3_aa: CASSEEGQAYNEQFF
clone_size: .; v_call: TRBV7-9; d_call: .; cdr3_length: 13; j_call: TRBJ1-1; cdr3_nt: TGTGCCAGCAGCACAACCGCAAACACTGAAGCTTTCTTT; cdr3_aa: CASSTTANTEAFF
clone_size: .; v_call: TRBV5-1; d_call: .; cdr3_length: 15; j_call: TRBJ2-7; cdr3_nt: TGCGCCAGCAGCTTGATTCCCGGGTCCCGGAACGAGCAGTACTTC; cdr3_aa: CASSLIPGSRNEQYF
clone_size: once; v_call: TRBV5-1; d_call: .; cdr3_length: 13; j_call: TRBJ2-7; cdr3_nt: TGCGCCAGCAGCCCAGGGACAAAGTACGAGCAGTGCTTC; cdr3_aa: CASSPGTKYEQCF
clone_size: few; v_call: TRBV6-1; d_call: TRBD1; cdr3_length: 13; j_call: TRBJ1-2; cdr3_nt: TGTGCCAGCATCTCCGGGACAGGTAGTAGCTACACCTTC; cdr3_aa: CASISGTGSSYTF
clone_size: medium-sized; v_call: TRBV28; d_call: .; cdr3_length: 13; j_call: TRBJ1-3; cdr3_nt: TGTGCCAGCAGTGATCGCAGGTGGTTATCCATATATTTT; cdr3_aa: CASSDRRWLSIYF
clone_size: .; v_call: TRBV25-1; d_call: .; cdr3_length: 16; j_call: TRBJ1-1; cdr3_nt: TGTGCCAGCAGTGGGCGCGATCAGGGGTGGGACACTGAAGCTTTCTTT; cdr3_aa: CASSGRDQGWDTEAFF
clone_size: .; v_call: TRBV10-3; d_call: .; cdr3_length: 11; j_call: TRBJ2-4; cdr3_nt: TGTGCCATCGGGGGCGGCCCATTTCAGTACTTC; cdr3_aa: CAIGGGPFQYF
clone_size: .; v_call: TRBV6-6; d_call: TRBD1; cdr3_length: 14; j_call: TRBJ2-2; cdr3_nt: TGTGCCAGCAACGACAGGGGAAGTACCGGGGAGCTGTTTTTT; cdr3_aa: CASNDRGSTGELFF
clone_size: once; v_call: TRBV5-5; d_call: .; cdr3_length: 15; j_call: TRBJ1-6; cdr3_nt: TGTGCCAGCAGCTTGGGGCGGGGGGCAAATTCACCCCTCCACTTT; cdr3_aa: CASSLGRGANSPLHF
clone_size: .; v_call: TRBV27; d_call: .; cdr3_length: 11; j_call: TRBJ1-1; cdr3_nt: TGTGCCAGTACCGGACGGAATGAAGCTTTCTTT; cdr3_aa: CASTGRNEAFF
clone_size: .; v_call: TRBV19; d_call: .; cdr3_length: 14; j_call: TRBJ2-2; cdr3_nt: TGTGCCAGTAGTATGGTCGGATTCACCGGGGAGCTGTTTTTT; cdr3_aa: CASSMVGFTGELFF
clone_size: .; v_call: TRBV13; d_call: .; cdr3_length: 11; j_call: TRBJ2-5; cdr3_nt: TGTGCCAGCAGCTCGACTCAGACCCAGTACTTC; cdr3_aa: CASSSTQTQYF
clone_size: few; v_call: TRBV11-2; d_call: .; cdr3_length: 14; j_call: TRBJ1-3; cdr3_nt: TGTGCCAGCAGCCCAGGGACAATTGGAAACACCATATATTTT; cdr3_aa: CASSPGTIGNTIYF
clone_size: once; v_call: TRBV25-1; d_call: .; cdr3_length: 14; j_call: TRBJ1-1; cdr3_nt: TGTGCCAGCAGTGATGCGAGGCCCAACACTGAAGCTTTCTTT; cdr3_aa: CASSDARPNTEAFF
clone_size: .; v_call: TRBV6-5; d_call: TRBD2; cdr3_length: 14; j_call: TRBJ2-7; cdr3_nt: TGTGCCAGCAGTAGCGGGAGGGCCTTGAACGAGCAGTACTTC; cdr3_aa: CASSSGRALNEQYF
clone_size: .; v_call: TRBV6-1; d_call: .; cdr3_length: 15; j_call: TRBJ1-2; cdr3_nt: TGTGCCAGCAGTGAACAGGCAGGTGAATCGGGCGGCTACACCTTC; cdr3_aa: CASSEQAGESGGYTF
clone_size: once; v_call: TRBV10-3; d_call: TRBD1; cdr3_length: 13; j_call: TRBJ2-2; cdr3_nt: TGTGCCATCAGCGCAACAGGGGCCGGGGAGCTGTTTTTT; cdr3_aa: CAISATGAGELFF
clone_size: .; v_call: TRBV2; d_call: TRBD1; cdr3_length: 14; j_call: TRBJ2-5; cdr3_nt: TGTGCCAGCAGTGGAGACAGGGGGGGAGAGACCCAGTACTTC; cdr3_aa: CASSGDRGGETQYF
clone_size: .; v_call: TRBV4-1; d_call: TRBD2; cdr3_length: 19; j_call: TRBJ2-3; cdr3_nt: TGCGCCAGCAGCCAAGGGCTAGCGGGGGGTATGGGTAGCACAGATACGCAGTATTTT; cdr3_aa: CASSQGLAGGMGSTDTQYF
clone_size: once; v_call: TRBV2; d_call: TRBD1; cdr3_length: 13; j_call: TRBJ1-2; cdr3_nt: TGTGCCAGCAGCGTGACAGGGGGTTATGGCTACACCTTC; cdr3_aa: CASSVTGGYGYTF
clone_size: few; v_call: TRBV6-5; d_call: .; cdr3_length: 13; j_call: TRBJ1-2; cdr3_nt: TGTGCCAGCAGGATAGCAGGGGCATGGGGCTACACCTTC; cdr3_aa: CASRIAGAWGYTF
clone_size: once; v_call: TRBV28; d_call: .; cdr3_length: 14; j_call: TRBJ1-1; cdr3_nt: TGTGCCAGCAGCCCCCAGGGCCCGAACACTGAAGCTTTCTTT; cdr3_aa: CASSPQGPNTEAFF
clone_size: .; v_call: TRBV7-9; d_call: TRBD2; cdr3_length: 12; j_call: TRBJ2-1; cdr3_nt: TGTGGTAGCGGGAGCTCCTACAATGAGCAGTTCTTC; cdr3_aa: CGSGSSYNEQFF
clone_size: .; v_call: TRBV29-1; d_call: .; cdr3_length: 14; j_call: TRBJ2-2; cdr3_nt: TGCAGCGTTGAAGAACAAGCGAACACCGGGGAGCTGTTTTTT; cdr3_aa: CSVEEQANTGELFF
clone_size: .; v_call: TRBV10-3; d_call: .; cdr3_length: 15; j_call: TRBJ2-5; cdr3_nt: TGTGCCATCAGTGAGTCGAAGACCTCTGGGGAGACCCAGTACTTC; cdr3_aa: CAISESKTSGETQYF
clone_size: .; v_call: TRBV5-4; d_call: TRBD1; cdr3_length: 17; j_call: TRBJ2-7; cdr3_nt: TGTGCCAGCAGCCCCGCCCTCTGGACAGGGGGTACGTCCGAGCAGTACTTC; cdr3_aa: CASSPALWTGGTSEQYF
clone_size: .; v_call: TRBV6-5; d_call: .; cdr3_length: 12; j_call: TRBJ1-1; cdr3_nt: TGTGCCAGCCAGAGGGATAACACTGAAGCTTTCTTT; cdr3_aa: CASQRDNTEAFF
clone_size: few; v_call: TRBV27; d_call: .; cdr3_length: 17; j_call: TRBJ2-3; cdr3_nt: TGTGCCAGCACCAGACTTCCCGGGACACCTAGCACAGATACGCAGTATTTT; cdr3_aa: CASTRLPGTPSTDTQYF
clone_size: .; v_call: TRBV7-9; d_call: .; cdr3_length: 15; j_call: TRBJ2-1; cdr3_nt: TGTGCCAGCAGCTTAGCAGGAAGCTCCTACAATGAGCAGTTCTTC; cdr3_aa: CASSLAGSSYNEQFF
clone_size: .; v_call: TRBV11-1; d_call: TRBD2; cdr3_length: 14; j_call: TRBJ2-5; cdr3_nt: TGTGCCAGCAAGGGACTAGCGGGCTTAGAGACCCAGTACTTC; cdr3_aa: CASKGLAGLETQYF
clone_size: .; v_call: TRBV5-1; d_call: .; cdr3_length: 14; j_call: TRBJ2-7; cdr3_nt: TGCGCCAGCAGCATAACAGGGAATCCCTACGAGCAGTACTTC; cdr3_aa: CASSITGNPYEQYF
clone_size: .; v_call: TRBV18; d_call: TRBD1; cdr3_length: 18; j_call: TRBJ2-5; cdr3_nt: TGTGCCAGCTCACCCTTCCATCCCCGGGACAGGGGATTCGAGACCCAGTACTTC; cdr3_aa: CASSPFHPRDRGFETQYF
clone_size: few; v_call: TRBV7-9; d_call: .; cdr3_length: 13; j_call: TRBJ1-3; cdr3_nt: TGTGCCAGCAGCTTAGCTCAGTCGGTCACCATATATTTT; cdr3_aa: CASSLAQSVTIYF
clone_size: .; v_call: TRBV5-5; d_call: TRBD1; cdr3_length: 15; j_call: TRBJ1-1; cdr3_nt: TGTGCCAGCAGCTTACTACAGGGGGCGAACACTGAAGCTTTCTTT; cdr3_aa: CASSLLQGANTEAFF
clone_size: .; v_call: TRBV5-1; d_call: TRBD2; cdr3_length: 14; j_call: TRBJ2-5; cdr3_nt: TGCGCCAGCAGTTCAACTAGCGCTCAAGAGACCCAGTACTTC; cdr3_aa: CASSSTSAQETQYF
clone_size: .; v_call: TRBV28; d_call: .; cdr3_length: 14; j_call: TRBJ1-5; cdr3_nt: TGTGCCATCACGACCCCAATTGGACCCCGACTTCAGCATTTT; cdr3_aa: CAITTPIGPRLQHF
clone_size: .; v_call: TRBV5-1; d_call: .; cdr3_length: 13; j_call: TRBJ2-2; cdr3_nt: TGCGCCAGCAGCTTAGGAAGCACCGGGGAGCTGTTTTTT; cdr3_aa: CASSLGSTGELFF
clone_size: .; v_call: TRBV10-2; d_call: TRBD2; cdr3_length: 14; j_call: TRBJ2-1; cdr3_nt: TGCGCCAGCAGGGAACTAGCGCTATACAATGAGCAGTTCTTC; cdr3_aa: CASRELALYNEQFF
clone_size: .; v_call: TRBV7-8; d_call: .; cdr3_length: 15; j_call: TRBJ1-3; cdr3_nt: TGTGCCAGCAGCTTAGGCACGGTCTCTGGAAACACCATATATTTT; cdr3_aa: CASSLGTVSGNTIYF
clone_size: .; v_call: TRBV19; d_call: .; cdr3_length: 14; j_call: TRBJ1-5; cdr3_nt: TGTGCCAGTGAGCCCCAGCACTCCGGTCAGCCCCAGCATTTT; cdr3_aa: CASEPQHSGQPQHF
clone_size: .; v_call: TRBV5-1; d_call: .; cdr3_length: 17; j_call: TRBJ2-3; cdr3_nt: TGCGCCAGCAGCTTGGATACCGGGGCGACTAGCACAGATACGCAGTATTTT; cdr3_aa: CASSLDTGATSTDTQYF